Included here is one T cell receptor beta chain sequence, with context. The sample comes from a study of control samples from healthy donors and cancer patients. Germline V CDR1 and CDR2: LNHNV, YYDKDF (reference sequence). The CDR3 totals 14 residues. V was trimmed by 3 bases and J by 8 bases, leaving 13 bases between them. Assay: immunoSEQ multiplex PCR; the TCRdb copy retains only in-frame clones and omits some. The sample contains approximately 100,000 clones, about 91% of which appear only once. Material for sequencing was blood. This TCR was sampled from a man under 40 in good health. The gene calls are TRBV15 and TRBJ2-2; D possibly corresponds to TRBD1 (7 bases). The chain's CDR3 is CATSREGAAGELFF. CDR3 in DNA: TGTGCCACCAGCAGGGAGGGGGCAGCAGGGGAGCTGTTTTTT.